This entry lists 22 T cell receptor beta chains sequenced from one sample in a study of shared clonotypes between healthy human individuals. Here immunoSEQ multiplex PCR was the method, and the copy in TCRdb shows in-frame clones only, minus some. The sample lists 2 million to 3 million clones, just over 90% occurring once. Sequencing input: naive CD4+ T cells sorted from blood. Subset noted: CD45RA+ positively selected. All receptors come from a man between 18 and 35 years old in good health.

The V gene is TRBV28, the J gene TRBJ1-2, with D possibly being TRBD1 (5 bases). The germline V gene encodes CDR1 MDHEN and CDR2 SYDVKM. The CDR3 loop spans 14 amino acids. The ends were cut back, 1 base at V and 6 bases at J, with 12 bases in the middle. The CDR3 nucleotides read TGTGCCAGCAGTTTATTATCCGGGGCGAATGGCTACACCTTC. As protein: CASSLLSGANGYTF.

This clone was detected once. The gene calls are TRBV27 and TRBJ1-2; maybe TRBD1 (5 bases). Trimming cost V 3 bases and J 2 bases, with 25 bases left between them. Germline lookup yields CDR1 MNHEY and CDR2 SMNVEV (reference sequence). The CDR3 contains 19 residues. CDR3 loop: CASSFRGGTSGSSNYGYTF. The CDR3 DNA is TGTGCCAGCAGTTTCCGCGGCGGGACTTCTGGGTCATCGAACTATGGCTACACCTTC.

The rearrangement links TRBV4-1 to TRBJ2-5; 8 positions agree with TRBD1. The CDR3 runs 15 residues. Per germline, CDR1 MGHRA and CDR2 YSYEKL. Trimming cost V 3 bases and J 3 bases; bases outside gene matches: 6. Here the CDR3 reads CASSHPGGAEETQYF. DNA for the CDR3: TGCGCCAGCAGCCACCCAGGGGGCGCGGAAGAGACCCAGTACTTC.

The chain couples TRBV10-3 to TRBJ1-1; 9 bases align to TRBD1. The J segment lost 4 bases and the V segment lost 6 bases, leaving 6 bases of the junction unmatched. This CDR3 comprises 14 residues. The germline V gene has CDR1 ENHRY and CDR2 SYGVKD. This chain's CDR3 is CAISKQGAGTEAFF. CDR3 DNA sequence: TGTGCCATCAGCAAACAGGGGGCCGGCACTGAAGCTTTCTTT.

V and J are TRBV10-3 and TRBJ2-4; 13 nucleotides line up with TRBD2. Germline-derived CDR1 and CDR2 are ENHRY and SYGVKD. Losses at the gene ends were 4 bases for V and 0 bases for J; bases not matched to a gene: 9. The CDR3 sequence is 19 residues long. The CDR3 spells CAISVGLAGSDLAKNIQYF. The CDR3 DNA follows: TGTGCCATCAGTGTGGGACTAGCGGGATCCGACTTAGCCAAAAACATTCAGTACTTC.

The rearrangement joins TRBV4-2 to TRBJ2-7; D is uncertain. The CDR3 spans 16 residues. The germline CDR1 and CDR2 sequences are LGHNA and YNFKEQ. V lost 0 bases and J lost 2, with 14 bases in between. This CDR3 is CASSQEWLGAAYEQYF. The DNA for the CDR3 is TGTGCCAGCAGCCAAGAGTGGCTTGGAGCAGCCTACGAGCAGTACTTC.

The rearrangement links TRBV7-2 to TRBJ2-3; the match to TRBD2 covers 8 bases. From germline, CDR1 is SGHTA and CDR2 FQGNSA. The CDR3 spans 18 residues. J gave up 1 base and V 2 bases, and 11 bases lay outside the gene matches. Here the CDR3 DNA reads TGTGCCAGCAGCTTAACAAGCGGGGGAACCCGACGCACAGATACGCAGTATTTT. It translates to CASSLTSGGTRRTDTQYF.

Details on this clone: The sample has other DNA sequences that encode this CDR3 too. The V call is TRBV7-2, the J call TRBJ2-7; 14 positions match TRBD2. Per germline, CDR1 SGHTA and CDR2 FQGNSA. The CDR3 covers 15 residues. After removal of 3 bases from V and 3 bases from J, the junction contained 1 base not matched to a gene. In DNA form, the CDR3 reads TGTGCCAGCAGCTTCGGGACTAGCGGGAGCTACGAGCAGTACTTC. Residues: CASSFGTSGSYEQYF.

This sequence joins TRBV5-4 and TRBJ2-2, with D possibly being TRBD1 or TRBD2 (5 bases each). Trimming shortened V by 2 bases and J by 5 bases, and 22 bases separated the two germline ends. The germline gives CDR1 SGHNT, CDR2 YYREEE (reference sequence). The CDR3 has 18 residues. The CDR3 is CASSLGLNEGKWTGELFF. The CDR3 DNA reads as TGTGCCAGCAGCTTAGGCTTAAACGAGGGGAAGTGGACCGGGGAGCTGTTTTTT.

The chain is built from TRBV7-9 and TRBJ2-7; D gene uncertain. This CDR3 comprises 14 residues. The germline V and J ends were trimmed by 1 base and 6 bases, with 13 bases remaining between them. The germline CDR1 and CDR2 sequences are SEHNR and FQNEAQ (reference sequence). The CDR3 loop reads CASSLEIRYSEQYF. The CDR3 DNA follows: TGTGCCAGCAGCTTAGAAATTAGGTACAGCGAGCAGTACTTC.

The rearrangement uses TRBV11-2 and TRBJ2-1; 14 positions match TRBD2. V trimming: 2 bases; J trimming: 3 bases; junction bases outside the gene matches: 6. Germline lookup yields CDR1 SGHAT and CDR2 FQNNGV. The length of the CDR3 is 18 residues. CDR3 coding DNA: TGTGCCAGCAGCTTACGCTCGACTAGCGGGAGGGTCTACAATGAGCAGTTCTTC. Its protein product is CASSLRSTSGRVYNEQFF.

In its sample, this clone was seen once. Other nucleotide sequences in the sample specify the same CDR3. V is TRBV18 and J is TRBJ2-5; 7 nucleotides align to TRBD2. The CDR3 consists of 13 residues. The germline gives CDR1 KGHSH, CDR2 LQKENI. Unmatched junction bases numbered 3, after V lost 3 bases and J lost 5 bases. The DNA of the CDR3 is TGTGCCAGCTCACCCCCAGCGGGGGAGACCCAGTACTTC. Amino acids: CASSPPAGETQYF.

This rearrangement joins TRBV4-1 to TRBJ1-1; the match to TRBD1 covers 7 bases. Germline V gene lookup returns CDR1 MGHRA and CDR2 YSYEKL. V shed 5 bases and J 1 base; nucleotides not matched to a gene: 4. The CDR3 is made up of 14 amino acids. CDR3 in DNA: TGCGCCAGCAGCTCCTGGGACAGGAACACTGAAGCTTTCTTT. It codes for CASSSWDRNTEAFF.

This chain uses TRBV18 with TRBJ1-6, with D perhaps TRBD1 (6 bases). Germline V CDR1 and CDR2: KGHSH, LQKENI. V lost 4 bases and J 8 bases, leaving 9 bases between the germline ends. This CDR3 region has 13 residues. The CDR3 loop is CASSRQADSPLHF. The CDR3 coding sequence is TGTGCCAGCTCACGACAGGCGGATTCACCCCTCCACTTT.

The chain has TRBV7-9 and TRBJ1-6; weak D call: TRBD1 (6 bases). Per the germline V gene, CDR1 is SEHNR and CDR2 is FQNEAQ (reference sequence). The CDR3 length is 13 residues. V lost 0 bases and J lost 10, with 7 bases in between. CDR3 nucleotide sequence: TGTGCCAGCAGCTTAGCGCAGGGGTCACCCCTCCACTTT. Protein sequence: CASSLAQGSPLHF.

V is TRBV7-9 and J is TRBJ2-3, with a tentative D call TRBD2 (5 bases). Germline CDR1 and CDR2: SEHNR and FQNEAQ (reference sequence). V was shortened by 7 bases and J by 0 bases, with 17 bases between the two germline ends. The CDR3 is 16 residues long. CDR3 nucleotide sequence: TGTGCCAGCACCCCCGCACCCAGGACTAGCACAGATACGCAGTATTTT. Amino acid sequence: CASTPAPRTSTDTQYF.

This chain links TRBV6-5 with TRBJ1-1; D uncertain. CDR3 length: 15 residues. Germline V gene sequence: CDR1 MNHEY, CDR2 SVGAGI. V dropped 0 bases and J dropped 1 base, with 9 bases sitting between them. CDR3 coding DNA: TGTGCCAGCAGTTACTCGAAACGGAAGAACACTGAAGCTTTCTTT. Its translation is CASSYSKRKNTEAFF.

The chain is built from TRBV2 and TRBJ2-5, with D hard to call. The J call is uncertain, as TRBJ2-7 better fits the DNA end. Germline CDR1 reads SNHLY; CDR2 reads FYNNEI. There are 12 residues in the CDR3. The CDR3 sequence: CASRPDTYEQYF. The CDR3 DNA is TGTGCCAGCAGACCTGACACCTACGAGCAGTACTTC.

The rearrangement uses TRBV15 and TRBJ2-7; maybe TRBD1 (6 bases). The V gene's germline CDR1 is LNHNV and CDR2 YYDKDF (reference sequence). V gave up 1 base and J gave up 0 bases, with 7 bases separating them. The CDR3 runs 14 residues. The CDR3 bases are TGTGCCACCAGCAGAGGGACAGACTCCTACGAGCAGTACTTC. This codes for CATSRGTDSYEQYF.

As to this clone: The sample contains more than one DNA sequence encoding this CDR3. V gene TRBV7-9 combines with J gene TRBJ1-3; D remains ambiguous. V lost 1 base, J lost 0 bases, and 7 bases lay in between. Germline V CDR1 and CDR2: SEHNR, FQNEAQ (reference sequence). This CDR3 region has 15 residues. In DNA, the CDR3 is TGTGCCAGCAGCTTAGGACAACTCTCTGGAAACACCATATATTTT. This translates into CASSLGQLSGNTIYF.

V is TRBV29-1 and J is TRBJ2-7, with TRBD1 as a possible D gene (6 bases). Trimming took 2 bases from V and 2 from J, leaving 13 bases between them. The CDR3 runs 14 residues. Germline CDR1 SQVTM, CDR2 ANQGSEA. CDR3 sequence (DNA): TGCAGCGTTGAAAACCGGGACACCCCCTACGAGCAGTACTTC. Protein product: CSVENRDTPYEQYF.

This sequence joins TRBV27 and TRBJ1-5; D might be TRBD1 (6 bases). Per the germline V gene, CDR1 is MNHEY and CDR2 is SMNVEV (reference sequence). CDR3 length: 15 amino acids. The V end lost 6 bases, the J end lost 0 bases, and 12 bases lay between the germline ends. Here the CDR3 DNA reads TGTGCCAGCAGGGCAGGGACACCTAGCAATCAGCCCCAGCATTTT. Protein product: CASRAGTPSNQPQHF.